The next 20 T cell receptor beta chains were all read from a single sample in a study of blood T cell repertoires in COVID-19. Generated by immunoSEQ multiplex PCR, the TCRdb table keeps only in-frame clones and is missing some. The profile shows about 280,000 clones, about 90% of them singletons. Sequencing was done on a sample of peripheral blood. These receptors originate from a woman aged 25 to 39 who had recovered from COVID-19.

This rearrangement joins TRBV6-2 or TRBV6-3 to TRBJ2-7; D is uncertain. The CDR3 covers 13 residues. V dropped 4 bases and J dropped 3 bases, with 10 bases sitting between them. Germline loops: CDR1 MNHEY, CDR2 SVGEGT. The CDR3 DNA follows: TGTGCCAGCAGTTTATGGCAAAACTACGAGCAGTACTTC. It encodes CASSLWQNYEQYF.

The J gene is TRBJ2-2, the V gene TRBV7-9, with a tentative D call TRBD2 (6 bases). This CDR3 is 15 amino acids long. The germline V and J ends were trimmed by 2 bases and 1 base, with 8 bases remaining between them. CDR1 and CDR2 from the germline V gene are SEHNR and FQNEAQ (reference sequence). CDR3 coding DNA: TGTGCCAGCAGCTTATGGCGGGAGAACACCGGGGAGCTGTTTTTT. Translation gives CASSLWRENTGELFF.

V usage is TRBV6-5 and J usage is TRBJ2-7, with 12 bases aligning to TRBD2. The germline V gene has CDR1 MNHEY and CDR2 SVGAGI. The ends lost 5 bases at V and 4 bases at J; junction bases unmatched: 6. This CDR3 has 15 residues. The CDR3 region has the DNA TGTGCCAGCAGTCGCCAGACTAGCGGGGGATACGAGCAGTACTTC. Amino acids: CASSRQTSGGYEQYF.

This rearrangement joins TRBV5-6 to TRBJ1-6; TRBD1 aligns across 8 bases. V shed 0 bases, J shed 12 bases, and the junction held 11 bases outside the gene matches. Germline V lookup: CDR1 SGHDT, CDR2 YYEEEE. The CDR3 is 16 amino acids. This CDR3 is CASSLGQGSVLGPLHF. The CDR3 nucleotides read TGTGCCAGCAGCTTGGGACAGGGGAGTGTCTTGGGACCCCTCCACTTT.

The chain carries TRBV24-1 and TRBJ2-2; perhaps TRBD1 as D (6 bases). CDR1 is KGHDR and CDR2 is SFDVKD in the germline V gene. Trimming took off 4 bases at V and 5 bases at J, with 7 bases between the two ends. This CDR3 has 13 residues. Here the CDR3 DNA reads TGTGCCACCAGTGACCAGGGGACCGGGGAGCTGTTTTTT. Amino acids: CATSDQGTGELFF.

This clone was seen a single time. V and J are TRBV19 and TRBJ1-2, with 9 positions matching TRBD1. J gave up 7 bases and V 4 bases, and 7 bases lay outside the gene matches. The CDR3 loop spans 14 amino acids. Germline V gene data show CDR1 as LNHDA and CDR2 as SQIVND (reference sequence). This CDR3 is CASSTGTGSGGYTF. The CDR3 DNA reads TGTGCCAGTAGTACCGGGACAGGGTCTGGTGGCTACACCTTC.

This chain links TRBV11-2 with TRBJ2-1; 8 nucleotides align to TRBD2. V lost 3 bases to trimming and J lost 0 bases; unmatched junction nucleotides: 1. Germline V gene sequence: CDR1 SGHAT, CDR2 FQNNGV. This CDR3 is built from 15 residues. This CDR3 reads CASSFSGNSYNEQFF. In nucleotides, the CDR3 is TGTGCCAGCAGCTTTAGCGGGAACTCCTACAATGAGCAGTTCTTC.

This chain joins TRBV28 and TRBJ2-7, with 9 bases identical to TRBD2. With V trimmed by 5 bases and J by 5 bases, 13 bases remained unmatched. Germline V gives CDR1 MDHEN, CDR2 SYDVKM. There are 16 residues in the CDR3. The CDR3 sequence is CASSRTLAGGEDEQYF. In nucleotides, the CDR3 is TGTGCCAGCAGTCGTACCCTCGCGGGAGGGGAGGACGAGCAGTACTTC. The full variable domain, rest sourced from reference TRBV28 and TRBJ2-7, is DVKVTQSSRYLVKRTGEKVFLECVQDMDHENMFWYRQDPGLGLRLIYFSYDVKMKEKGDIPEGYSVSREKKERFSLILESASTNQTSMYLCASSRTLAGGEDEQYFGPGTRLTVT.

The chain combines TRBV28 with TRBJ2-2, with TRBD2 as a possible D gene (6 bases). Trimming stripped 7 bases from V and 4 bases from J, with 10 bases between. This CDR3 contains 13 residues. Germline CDR1 MDHEN, CDR2 SYDVKM. The CDR3 bases are TGTGCCAGCAAACGGGAGAGCACCGGGGAGCTGTTTTTT. Amino acid sequence: CASKRESTGELFF.

CDR3 bases: TGTGCCAGTAGTATTTGGGGGGACAGAGTCAATCAGCCCCAGCATTTT. This gives the protein CASSIWGDRVNQPQHF. The chain is built from TRBV19 and TRBJ1-5, with 7 bases fitting TRBD1. Germline V gene data show CDR1 as LNHDA and CDR2 as SQIVND (reference sequence). The CDR3 has 16 residues. V shed 3 bases, J shed 3 bases, and the junction held 8 bases outside the gene matches.

The chain joins TRBV6-5 to TRBJ1-1; D is perhaps TRBD1 (5 bases). V gave up 7 bases and J gave up 5 bases, with 17 bases separating them. This CDR3 comprises 14 residues. In germline, CDR1 is MNHEY, CDR2 SVGAGI. The CDR3 protein is CASTQRGTWTEAFF. The CDR3 nucleotides are TGTGCCAGCACCCAACGGGGGACTTGGACTGAAGCTTTCTTT.

The V gene is TRBV11-2, the J gene TRBJ2-7, with TRBD2 as a possible D gene (6 bases). The V end lost 5 bases, the J end lost 0 bases, and 11 bases lay between the germline ends. The CDR3 is made up of 14 amino acids. The germline gives CDR1 SGHAT, CDR2 FQNNGV. The CDR3 DNA reads TGTGCCAGCAGCGGATACGGGAGCTCCTACGAGCAGTACTTC. It translates to CASSGYGSSYEQYF.

This clone was counted a few times. J is TRBJ1-2 and V is TRBV3-1 (or the pseudogene TRBV3-2); D is perhaps TRBD1 (6 bases). Germline values: CDR1 LGHDT, CDR2 YNNKEL (reference sequence). The V and J ends lost 5 bases and 2 bases respectively, with 15 bases between them. The CDR3 loop spans 15 amino acids. This chain's CDR3 is CASSVLDRLNYGYTF. The CDR3 DNA reads TGTGCCAGCAGCGTACTCGACAGGCTAAACTATGGCTACACCTTC.

The chain carries TRBV28 and TRBJ2-1, with D unclear. The V gene's germline CDR1 is MDHEN and CDR2 SYDVKM. The length of the CDR3 is 15 residues. V was clipped by 1 base and J by 2 bases, with 9 bases between them. The CDR3 spells CASSLSGWTYNEQFF. The CDR3 nucleotides are TGTGCCAGCAGTTTATCCGGGTGGACCTACAATGAGCAGTTCTTC.

There are a few counts of this clone. This chain links TRBV3-1 (or the pseudogene TRBV3-2) with TRBJ2-7; 8 bases fit TRBD2. The ends lost 0 bases at V and 5 bases at J; junction bases unmatched: 3. There are 14 residues in the CDR3. Germline V gene lookup returns CDR1 LGHDT and CDR2 YNNKEL (reference sequence). The DNA for the CDR3 is TGTGCCAGCAGCCAAGATCGGGGGGGCCACGAGCAGTACTTC. Translation: CASSQDRGGHEQYF.

The chain's CDR3 is CASSQDRTNEKLFF. In DNA, the CDR3 is TGTGCCAGCTCACAGGACAGAACTAATGAAAAACTGTTTTTT. The chain couples TRBV18 to TRBJ1-4, with D possibly TRBD1 on 6 matching bases. This CDR3 region has 14 residues. Germline CDR1 and CDR2: KGHSH and LQKENI. The ends were cut back, 4 bases at V and 1 base at J, with 7 bases in the middle.

The chain couples TRBV14 to TRBJ1-3; maybe TRBD1 (5 bases). The CDR3 has 15 amino acids. Deletions cut 1 base from V and 2 bases from J, with 9 bases between. Germline assignment: CDR1 SGHDN and CDR2 FVKESK. The CDR3 nucleotides read TGTGCCAGCAGCCAAGGGGGGGGAACTGGAAACACCATATATTTT. It codes for CASSQGGGTGNTIYF.

The J gene is TRBJ1-6, the V gene TRBV18; TRBD1 aligns across 9 bases. Germline V gene sequence: CDR1 KGHSH, CDR2 LQKENI. After removal of 3 bases from V and 9 bases from J, the junction contained 3 bases not matched to a gene. CDR3 length equals 14 residues. The CDR3 loop reads CASSPGQGGSPLHF. Here the CDR3 DNA reads TGTGCCAGCTCACCGGGACAGGGCGGTTCACCCCTCCACTTT.

J is TRBJ2-7 and V is TRBV7-8; D ambiguous. The germline V gene encodes CDR1 SGHVS and CDR2 FQNEAQ. The CDR3 covers 13 residues. V was trimmed by 1 base and J by 1 base, leaving 5 bases between them. The CDR3 region has the DNA TGTGCCAGCAGCTTAGACAAGTCCTACGAGCAGTACTTC. It encodes CASSLDKSYEQYF.

The chain is built from TRBV7-2 and TRBJ2-7; D is unresolved. The CDR3 runs to 14 residues. Germline CDR1 and CDR2: SGHTA and FQGNSA. Trimming pared 0 bases from V and 4 bases from J, leaving 10 bases between. CDR3 residues: CASSLALATYEQYF. As DNA, the CDR3 is TGTGCCAGCAGCTTAGCGCTCGCTACTTACGAGCAGTACTTC.